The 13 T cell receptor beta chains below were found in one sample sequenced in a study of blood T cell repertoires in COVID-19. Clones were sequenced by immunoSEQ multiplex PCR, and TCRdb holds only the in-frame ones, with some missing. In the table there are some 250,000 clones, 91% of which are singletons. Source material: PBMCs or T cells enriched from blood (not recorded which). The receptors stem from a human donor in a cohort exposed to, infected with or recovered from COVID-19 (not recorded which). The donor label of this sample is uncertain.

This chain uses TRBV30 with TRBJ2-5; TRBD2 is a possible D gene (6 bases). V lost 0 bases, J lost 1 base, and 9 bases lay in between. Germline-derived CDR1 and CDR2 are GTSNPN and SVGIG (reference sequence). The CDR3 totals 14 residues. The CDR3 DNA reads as TGTGCCTGGAGTGTAAGTAGCGGCCAAGAGACCCAGTACTTC. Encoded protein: CAWSVSSGQETQYF.

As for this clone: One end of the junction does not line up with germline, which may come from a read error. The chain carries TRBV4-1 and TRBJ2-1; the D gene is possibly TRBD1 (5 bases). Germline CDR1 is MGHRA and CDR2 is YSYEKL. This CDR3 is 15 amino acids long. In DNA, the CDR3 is TGCGCCAGCAGCCAAGACAGGGTACGGTACAATGAACAGTTCTTC. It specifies CASSQDRVRYNEQFF.

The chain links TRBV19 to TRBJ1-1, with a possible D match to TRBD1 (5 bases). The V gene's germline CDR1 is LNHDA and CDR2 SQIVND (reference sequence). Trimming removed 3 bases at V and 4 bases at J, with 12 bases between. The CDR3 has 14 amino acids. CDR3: CASSIRAVATEAFF. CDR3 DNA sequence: TGTGCCAGTAGTATCAGGGCGGTAGCCACTGAAGCTTTCTTT.

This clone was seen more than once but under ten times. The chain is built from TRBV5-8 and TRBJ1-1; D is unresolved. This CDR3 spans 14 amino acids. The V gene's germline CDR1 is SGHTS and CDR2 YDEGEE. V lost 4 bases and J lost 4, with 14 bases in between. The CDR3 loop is CASSLPVARTEAFF. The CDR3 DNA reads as TGTGCCAGCAGCCTCCCCGTAGCCCGCACTGAAGCTTTCTTT.

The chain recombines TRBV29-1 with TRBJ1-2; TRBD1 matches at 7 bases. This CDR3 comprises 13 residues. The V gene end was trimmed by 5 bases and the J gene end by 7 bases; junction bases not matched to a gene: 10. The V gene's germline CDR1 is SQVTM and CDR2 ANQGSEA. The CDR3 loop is CSVLRGRGFGYTF. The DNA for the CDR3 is TGCAGCGTTCTGAGGGGGCGTGGGTTTGGCTACACCTTC.

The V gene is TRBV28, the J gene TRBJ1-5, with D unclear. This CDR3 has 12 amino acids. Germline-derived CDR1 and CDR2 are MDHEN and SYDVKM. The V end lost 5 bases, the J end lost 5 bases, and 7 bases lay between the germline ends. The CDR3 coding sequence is TGTGCCAGCAGTCTCCTTCATCAGCCCCAGCATTTT. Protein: CASSLLHQPQHF.

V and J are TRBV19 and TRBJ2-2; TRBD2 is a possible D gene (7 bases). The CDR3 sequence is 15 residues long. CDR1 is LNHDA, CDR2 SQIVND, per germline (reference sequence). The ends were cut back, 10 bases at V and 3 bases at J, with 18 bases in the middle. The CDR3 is CAIRPGGPHTGELFF. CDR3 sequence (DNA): TGTGCCATCCGACCGGGGGGCCCCCACACCGGGGAGCTGTTTTTT. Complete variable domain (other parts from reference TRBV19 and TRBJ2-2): DGGITQSPKYLFRKEGQNVTLSCEQNLNHDAMYWYRQDPGQGLRLIYYSQIVNDFQKGDIAEGYSVSREKKESFPLTVTSAQKNPTAFYLCAIRPGGPHTGELFFGEGSRLTVL.

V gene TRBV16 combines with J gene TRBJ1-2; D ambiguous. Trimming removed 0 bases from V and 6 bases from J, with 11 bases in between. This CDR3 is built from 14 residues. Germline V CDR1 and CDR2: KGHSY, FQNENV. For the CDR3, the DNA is TGTGCCAGCAGCCAATCTACAGAGGGTGATGGCTACACCTTC. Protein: CASSQSTEGDGYTF.

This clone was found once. CDR3 DNA sequence: TGTGCCAGCAGCCATAGGACAGGGTGGATGCCCGGGGAGCTGTTTTTT. Amino acids: CASSHRTGWMPGELFF. The chain couples TRBV14 to TRBJ2-2; TRBD1 matches 8 bases. CDR3 length equals 16 residues. Germline V gene lookup returns CDR1 SGHDN and CDR2 FVKESK. Germline trimming cut 3 bases from V and 6 bases from J; bases unmatched to any gene: 9.

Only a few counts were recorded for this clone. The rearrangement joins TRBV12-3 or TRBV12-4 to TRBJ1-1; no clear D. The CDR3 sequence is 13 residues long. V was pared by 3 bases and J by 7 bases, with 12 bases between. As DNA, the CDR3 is TGTGCCAGCAGTTTGCGAGTGGTCGGTGAAGCTTTCTTT. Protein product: CASSLRVVGEAFF.

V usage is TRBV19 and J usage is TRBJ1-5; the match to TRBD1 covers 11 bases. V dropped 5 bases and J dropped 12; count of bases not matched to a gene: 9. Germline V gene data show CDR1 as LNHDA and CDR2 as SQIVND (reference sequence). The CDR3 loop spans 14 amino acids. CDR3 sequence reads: CASSPGTGGGVQHF. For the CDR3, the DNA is TGTGCCAGTAGTCCCGGGACAGGGGGGGGAGTCCAGCATTTT.

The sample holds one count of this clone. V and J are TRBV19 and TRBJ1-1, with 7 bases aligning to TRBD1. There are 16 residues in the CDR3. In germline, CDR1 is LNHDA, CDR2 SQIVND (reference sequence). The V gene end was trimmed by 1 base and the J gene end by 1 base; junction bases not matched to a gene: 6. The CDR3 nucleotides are TGTGCCAGTAGTATAGTGAGGGGGCTGGAGAACACTGAAGCTTTCTTT. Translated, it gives CASSIVRGLENTEAFF.

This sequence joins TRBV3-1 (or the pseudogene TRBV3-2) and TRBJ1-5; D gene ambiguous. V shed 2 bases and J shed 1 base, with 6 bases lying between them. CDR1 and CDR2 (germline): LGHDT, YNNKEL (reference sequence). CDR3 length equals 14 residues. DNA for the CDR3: TGTGCCAGCAGCCAATTGCTAAGCAATCAGCCCCAGCATTTT. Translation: CASSQLLSNQPQHF.